The T cell receptor (beta chain) described here comes from a study of blood T cells in healthy people across ages. It was with a sample-barcoded 5' primer and a J-beta primer mix that a second PCR of roughly 6 to 12 cycles was run. MiXCR was run by TCRdb on the 5' RACE reads, yielding one entry per CDR3 protein. The sample records 600,000 to 900,000 distinct CDR3 sequences, around 24% being singletons. V shed 6 bases and J shed 2 bases, with 20 bases lying between them. Looked up from germline, CDR1 is SNHLY and CDR2 is FYNNEI. The CDR3 has 17 residues. This clonotype was recorded a few times. These data were also reused for a study on T cells of mothers and their children. This second study says: A few healthy Caucasian mothers, along with their six children, served as the donors.

This sequence was found in a boy aged 5-17 years in good health. The rearrangement joins TRBV2 to TRBJ2-1, with D perhaps TRBD1 or TRBD2 (5 bases each). Sequencing was performed on blood. The CDR3 sequence is CASRSGPPIRTYNEQFF. Written as DNA, the CDR3 is TGTGCCAGCAGATCGGGACCGCCAATACGTACCTACAATGAGCAGTTCTTC.